This passage covers 28 T cell receptor beta chains from one sample sequenced in a study of blood T cell repertoires in COVID-19. Sequencing used immunoSEQ multiplex PCR; TCRdb keeps in-frame clones, though not all of them. This repertoire shows 150,000 to 200,000 clones, around 90% found once; its top ten account for around 0.5%. Sequenced input: peripheral blood. These receptors were taken from a man in his forties or fifties with acute or convalescent COVID-19.

The J gene is TRBJ1-5, the V gene TRBV28; D may be TRBD1 (6 bases). CDR1 and CDR2 (germline): MDHEN, SYDVKM. The CDR3 contains 17 residues. The V and J ends lost 2 bases and 2 bases respectively, with 16 bases between them. Written as DNA, the CDR3 is TGTGCCAGCAGTTTAGGGGGGGCCCGTAGGGGCAATCAGCCCCAGCATTTT. Protein sequence: CASSLGGARRGNQPQHF.

The chain joins TRBV30 to TRBJ1-6; 9 nucleotides line up with TRBD1. The CDR3 extends over 13 amino acids. CDR1 and CDR2 from the germline V gene are GTSNPN and SVGIG (reference sequence). With V trimmed by 3 bases and J by 8 bases, 2 bases remained unmatched. This CDR3 is CAWRDRGYSPLHF. CDR3 in DNA: TGTGCCTGGAGGGACAGGGGCTATTCACCCCTCCACTTT. The entire variable domain, with the rest obtained from reference TRBV30 and TRBJ1-6, is as follows: SQTIHQWPATLVQPVGSPLSLECTVEGTSNPNLYWYRQAAGRGLQLLFYSVGIGQISSEVPQNLSASRPQDRQFILSSKKLLLSDSGFYLCAWRDRGYSPLHFGNGTRLTVT.

A single count supports this clone. The chain links TRBV6-5 to TRBJ2-6; D is undetermined. Per germline, CDR1 MNHEY and CDR2 SVGAGI. V was pared by 2 bases and J by 4 bases, with 3 bases between. The CDR3 spans 13 residues. The CDR3 coding sequence is TGTGCCAGCAGTTACGCGGGGGCCAACGTCCTGACTTTC. Translating gives CASSYAGANVLTF.

This chain uses TRBV2 with TRBJ1-5, with 7 bases aligning to TRBD1. Trimming removed 6 bases from V and 1 base from J; junction bases left unmatched: 6. The V gene's germline CDR1 is SNHLY and CDR2 FYNNEI. This CDR3 region has 15 residues. The CDR3 DNA follows: TGTGCCAGCAGGGGGACAGATTGGAGCAATCAGCCCCAGCATTTT. Translating gives CASRGTDWSNQPQHF.

This clone appeared a few times. This chain joins TRBV27 and TRBJ2-2; 7 nucleotides agree with TRBD1. The germline gives CDR1 MNHEY, CDR2 SMNVEV (reference sequence). The CDR3 extends over 15 amino acids. Losses at the gene ends were 8 bases for V and 7 bases for J; bases not matched to a gene: 13. CDR3 loop: CASARAGGKNGELFF. CDR3 nucleotides: TGTGCCAGCGCCCGAGCAGGGGGAAAAAACGGGGAGCTGTTTTTT.

The rearrangement uses TRBV11-2 and TRBJ1-1; D gene uncertain. The germline V gene encodes CDR1 SGHAT and CDR2 FQNNGV. The CDR3 spans 12 residues. Trimming removed 3 bases from V and 4 bases from J, with 6 bases in between. The CDR3, as DNA: TGTGCCAGCAGCTTGATGGCCACTGAAGCTTTCTTT. It specifies CASSLMATEAFF.

V and J are TRBV9 and TRBJ2-2; TRBD2 matches 8 bases. V shed 3 bases, J shed 4 bases, and the junction held 8 bases outside the gene matches. From germline, CDR1 is SGDLS and CDR2 YYNGEE. This CDR3 contains 16 residues. The CDR3 loop reads CASSAGSGRGTGELFF. The CDR3 region has the DNA TGTGCCAGCAGCGCCGGATCCGGGAGGGGCACCGGGGAGCTGTTTTTT.

In DNA form, the CDR3 reads TGTGCCAGCAGCCTTCGGACTGCCCGAGTATATTTT. Translation gives CASSLRTARVYF. The chain has TRBV14 and TRBJ1-3; D is ambiguous. Trimming removed 4 bases from V and 14 bases from J, with 15 bases in between. The CDR3 consists of 12 residues. From germline, CDR1 is SGHDN and CDR2 FVKESK. Full variable domain (rest looked up from reference TRBV14 and TRBJ1-3): EAGVTQFPSHSVIEKGQTVTLRCDPISGHDNLYWYRRVMGKEIKFLLHFVKESKQDESGMPNNRFLAERTGGTYSTLKVQPAELEDSGVYFCASSLRTARVYFGEGSWLTVV.

This clone was counted once. The rearrangement uses TRBV18 and TRBJ1-1; weak D call: TRBD1 (5 bases). There are 14 residues in the CDR3. Trimming cost V 8 bases and J 3 bases, with 16 bases left between them. Germline V gene sequence: CDR1 KGHSH, CDR2 LQKENI. The CDR3 is CASRLIGVYTEAFF. Here the CDR3 DNA reads TGTGCCAGCCGGCTAATAGGGGTTTACACTGAAGCTTTCTTT.

The chain combines TRBV9 with TRBJ1-6; 8 positions match TRBD1. J gave up 13 bases and V 0 bases, and 6 bases lay outside the gene matches. The CDR3 is made up of 14 amino acids. Germline V lookup: CDR1 SGDLS, CDR2 YYNGEE. CDR3 in amino acids: CASSVGDRSNPLHF. The CDR3, as DNA: TGTGCCAGCAGCGTAGGGGACAGGAGTAATCCCCTCCACTTT.

The V gene is TRBV4-1, the J gene TRBJ2-5; D not certain. The V end was cut by 0 bases, the J end by 7 bases, with 15 bases between. Looked up from germline, CDR1 is MGHRA and CDR2 is YSYEKL. The CDR3 extends over 15 amino acids. The CDR3 bases are TGCGCCAGCAGCCAAGATCTTGGAGCGCTTGGGACCCAGTACTTC. This gives the protein CASSQDLGALGTQYF.

The chain carries TRBV5-1 and TRBJ1-4; TRBD1 matches at 12 bases. This CDR3 has 16 amino acids. Germline lookup yields CDR1 SGHRS and CDR2 YFSETQ. J gave up 7 bases and V 1 base, and 5 bases lay outside the gene matches. Written as DNA, the CDR3 is TGCGCCAGCAGCTTGTTAGGGACAGGGGGCTCTGAAAAACTGTTTTTT. This codes for CASSLLGTGGSEKLFF.

This clone was counted between two and nine times. The CDR3 region is CASSRDVDLGEQYF. The DNA for the CDR3 is TGTGCCAGCTCCCGCGACGTGGACTTAGGAGAGCAGTACTTC. The V call is TRBV7-9, the J call TRBJ2-7; D perhaps matches TRBD2 (5 bases). The CDR3 is 14 amino acids. V was shortened by 8 bases and J by 7 bases, with 21 bases between the two germline ends. Germline lookup yields CDR1 SEHNR and CDR2 FQNEAQ (reference sequence).

The chain is built from TRBV5-1 and TRBJ1-1; D uncertain. V lost 0 bases and J 2 bases, leaving 5 bases between the germline ends. This CDR3 has 13 amino acids. CDR1 is SGHRS, CDR2 YFSETQ, per germline. CDR3 residues: CASSLDFNTEAFF. The CDR3 DNA reads TGCGCCAGCAGCTTGGACTTTAACACTGAAGCTTTCTTT.

This clone was found many times. This chain connects TRBV3-1 (or the pseudogene TRBV3-2) to TRBJ1-2, with a possible D match to TRBD1 (6 bases). CDR1 LGHDT and CDR2 YNNKEL come from the germline V gene (reference sequence). V was clipped by 0 bases and J by 9 bases, with 17 bases between them. The CDR3 totals 15 residues. Here the CDR3 DNA reads TGTGCCAGCAGCCAAGATACGGCAGGGGCCGGGAGCTACACCTTC. The encoded protein is CASSQDTAGAGSYTF.

About this clone: This sample includes further DNA sequences coding for the same CDR3. The chain combines TRBV3-1 (or the pseudogene TRBV3-2) with TRBJ1-5, with D perhaps matching TRBD1 (6 bases). Looked up from germline, CDR1 is LGHDT and CDR2 is YNNKEL (reference sequence). This CDR3 comprises 15 residues. Trimming removed 0 bases at V and 4 bases at J, with 10 bases between. The CDR3 bases are TGTGCCAGCAGCCAAGATCTTACAGGGAATCAGCCCCAGCATTTT. It yields the protein CASSQDLTGNQPQHF.

The rearrangement links TRBV18 to TRBJ2-2; TRBD1 might be the D (6 bases). The CDR3 is made up of 15 amino acids. Germline V gives CDR1 KGHSH, CDR2 LQKENI. V lost 4 bases, J lost 0 bases, and 9 bases lay in between. The CDR3 DNA is TGTGCCAGCTCACTTCAGGGGACGAACACCGGGGAGCTGTTTTTT. Its translation is CASSLQGTNTGELFF. The entire variable domain, with the rest obtained from reference TRBV18 and TRBJ2-2, is as follows: NAGVMQNPRHLVRRRGQEARLRCSPMKGHSHVYWYRQLPEEGLKFMVYLQKENIIDESGMPKERFSAEFPKEGPSILRIQQVVRGDSAAYFCASSLQGTNTGELFFGEGSRLTVL.

The chain couples TRBV5-5 to TRBJ2-7, with 7 bases that match TRBD2. Losses at the gene ends were 5 bases for V and 2 bases for J; bases not matched to a gene: 10. The CDR3 is 15 amino acids. Germline-derived CDR1 and CDR2 are SGHKS and YYEKEE (reference sequence). Here the CDR3 DNA reads TGTGCCAGCAGAAAGGAGGCTAGCGGCGCCTACGAGCAGTACTTC. It translates to CASRKEASGAYEQYF.

This chain uses TRBV6-2 or TRBV6-3 with TRBJ1-1; no clear D. CDR1 is MNHEY, CDR2 SVGEGT, per germline. This CDR3 has 13 residues. Trimming stripped 4 bases from V and 1 base from J, with 7 bases between. The CDR3 DNA is TGTGCCAGCAGTTCTTCACAGAACACTGAAGCTTTCTTT. Its translation: CASSSSQNTEAFF.

The genes are TRBV12-5 and TRBJ2-2; D might be TRBD1 (6 bases). The germline gives CDR1 LGHNT, CDR2 FRNRAP. The CDR3 extends over 13 amino acids. The V gene lost 7 bases and the J gene lost 5 bases, with 11 bases spanning the gap. The DNA of the CDR3 is TGTGCTAGTGCCGAACAGGGAACCGGGGAGCTGTTTTTT. Its translation is CASAEQGTGELFF.

V gene TRBV28 combines with J gene TRBJ1-1, with TRBD1 matching over 8 bases. The CDR3 covers 14 residues. Unmatched junction bases numbered 7, after V lost 4 bases and J lost 6 bases. The germline V gene has CDR1 MDHEN and CDR2 SYDVKM. CDR3 in amino acids: CASSSGGRVAEAFF. Written as DNA, the CDR3 is TGTGCCAGCAGTTCAGGGGGCAGGGTGGCTGAAGCTTTCTTT.

The V call is TRBV5-4, the J call TRBJ2-2, with 10 bases lining up with TRBD2. Germline loops: CDR1 SGHNT, CDR2 YYREEE (reference sequence). Trimming took 4 bases from V and 7 from J; bases not matched to a gene: 7. The CDR3 is 15 amino acids. CDR3 loop: CASSISGGRSGELFF. CDR3 coding DNA: TGTGCCAGCAGCATTAGCGGGGGGAGAAGCGGGGAGCTGTTTTTT.

This clone was detected a few times. The chain joins TRBV18 to TRBJ1-1; a possible D gene is TRBD1 (5 bases). Trimming removed 5 bases from V and 1 base from J, with 5 bases in between. Per germline, CDR1 KGHSH and CDR2 LQKENI. CDR3 length: 12 amino acids. CDR3 protein: CASSGQNTEAFF. The CDR3 nucleotides read TGTGCCAGCTCAGGACAGAACACTGAAGCTTTCTTT.

This chain connects TRBV7-3 to TRBJ2-2, with D possibly being TRBD2 (6 bases). This CDR3 is 15 amino acids long. V lost 2 bases and J lost 4, with 11 bases in between. In germline, CDR1 is SGHTA, CDR2 FQGTGA. The CDR3 DNA reads TGTGCCAGCAGCTTATCGGGGGATAGCACCGGGGAGCTGTTTTTT. Translation: CASSLSGDSTGELFF.

V usage is TRBV30 and J usage is TRBJ2-7, with D perhaps matching TRBD1 (5 bases). Trimming left V 8 bases short and J 2 bases short, with 13 bases between. This CDR3 contains 12 residues. The germline gives CDR1 GTSNPN, CDR2 SVGIG (reference sequence). The CDR3: CASRAIPYEQYF. CDR3 DNA: TGTGCCAGCAGGGCTATTCCCTACGAGCAGTACTTC.

The rearrangement joins TRBV7-9 to TRBJ2-1; 10 nucleotides agree with TRBD1. Germline V gene data show CDR1 as SEHNR and CDR2 as FQNEAQ (reference sequence). The CDR3 runs to 16 residues. Trimming at V came to 5 bases and at J to 1 base, leaving 5 bases not matched to a gene. Here the CDR3 reads CASSPGQGESYNEQFF. The CDR3, as DNA: TGTGCCAGCAGCCCCGGACAGGGGGAGTCCTACAATGAGCAGTTCTTC.

The V call is TRBV27, the J call TRBJ1-1; a weak D match, TRBD1 (5 bases). Trimming took off 5 bases at V and 4 bases at J, with 11 bases between the two ends. The CDR3 loop spans 13 amino acids. Germline loops: CDR1 MNHEY, CDR2 SMNVEV (reference sequence). The CDR3, as DNA: TGTGCCAGCAGTAGCAGGGTACGCACTGAAGCTTTCTTT. Translation: CASSSRVRTEAFF.

This clone appeared once. CDR3 DNA: TGTGCCACCAGCAGAGATCAACTAGCGGAAAATCTTAACTCGTACCAAGAGACCCAGTACTTC. The encoded protein is CATSRDQLAENLNSYQETQYF. The chain combines TRBV15 with TRBJ2-5; 8 nucleotides line up with TRBD2. Germline CDR1 is LNHNV and CDR2 is YYDKDF (reference sequence). The CDR3 consists of 21 residues. Trimming cost V 0 bases and J 0 bases; bases outside gene matches: 18.